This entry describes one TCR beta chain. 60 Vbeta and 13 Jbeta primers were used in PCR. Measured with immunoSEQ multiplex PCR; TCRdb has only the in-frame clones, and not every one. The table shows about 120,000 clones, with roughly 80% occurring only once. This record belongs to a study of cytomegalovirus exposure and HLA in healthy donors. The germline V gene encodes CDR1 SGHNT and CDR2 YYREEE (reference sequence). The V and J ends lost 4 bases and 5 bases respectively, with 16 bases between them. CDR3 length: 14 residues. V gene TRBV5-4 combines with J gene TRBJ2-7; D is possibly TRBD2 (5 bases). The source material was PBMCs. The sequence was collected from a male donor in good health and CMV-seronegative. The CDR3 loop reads CASSQRVGSDEQYF. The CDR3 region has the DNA TGTGCCAGCAGCCAAAGGGTAGGGAGCGACGAGCAGTACTTC. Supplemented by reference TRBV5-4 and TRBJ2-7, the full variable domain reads ETGVTQSPTHLIKTRGQQVTLRCSSQSGHNTVSWYQQALGQGPQFIFQYYREEENGRGNFPPRFSGLQFPNYSSELNVNALELDDSALYLCASSQRVGSDEQYFGPGTRLTVT.